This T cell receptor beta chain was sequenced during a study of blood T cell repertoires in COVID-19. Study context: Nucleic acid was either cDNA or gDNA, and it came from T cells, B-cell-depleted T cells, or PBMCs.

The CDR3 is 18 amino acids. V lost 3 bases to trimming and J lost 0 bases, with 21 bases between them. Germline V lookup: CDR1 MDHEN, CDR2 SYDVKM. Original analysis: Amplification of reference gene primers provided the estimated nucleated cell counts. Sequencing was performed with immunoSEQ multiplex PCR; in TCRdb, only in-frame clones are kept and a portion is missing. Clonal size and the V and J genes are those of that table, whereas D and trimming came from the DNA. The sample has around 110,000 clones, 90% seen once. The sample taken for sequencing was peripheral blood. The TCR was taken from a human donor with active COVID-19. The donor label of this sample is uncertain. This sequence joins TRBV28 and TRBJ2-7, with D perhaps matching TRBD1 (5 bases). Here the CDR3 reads CASSFVLVFGASSYEQYF. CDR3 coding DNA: TGTGCCAGCAGTTTTGTGTTGGTGTTTGGGGCTAGCTCCTACGAGCAGTACTTC.